This T cell receptor (beta chain) emerged from a study of cytomegalovirus exposure and HLA in healthy donors. As concerns this clone: Its matching antigen is unknown.

PCR employed 60 Vbeta and 13 Jbeta primers. This table comes from immunoSEQ multiplex PCR, and its TCRdb copy is limited to in-frame clones, with some not included. The sample lists about 200,000 clones, 82% occurring once. Study-level results: An analysis was carried out at a later point. It showed that HLA-associated TCR beta chains were more clonally expanded than equally common non-associated chains.

V was clipped by 4 bases and J by 0 bases, with 11 bases between them. The germline V gene encodes CDR1 SGHRS and CDR2 YFSETQ. CDR3 length equals 15 residues. The TCR originated in a woman in her fifties or sixties in good health and CMV-seropositive. The sample comprised PBMCs. The V and J genes are TRBV5-1 and TRBJ2-1; TRBD1 is a possible D gene (5 bases). CDR3 sequence reads: CASSTDRGSYNEQFF. CDR3 DNA: TGCGCCAGCAGCACTGACAGAGGCTCCTACAATGAGCAGTTCTTC.